The 30 T cell receptor beta chains below were found in one sample sequenced in a study of CD8 T cells in ankylosing spondylitis. Each CDR3 protein gets one entry after TCRdb re-called the 5' RACE reads with MiXCR. The profile shows about 130,000 distinct CDR3 sequences, about 6.4% of them singletons. Sequenced material: blood, either unsorted or a sorted T cell fraction (not recorded which). The receptors stem from a male donor with ankylosing spondylitis or in good health (not recorded which).

The chain uses TRBV12-3 or TRBV12-4 and TRBJ2-1, with TRBD2 matching 8 bases. The CDR3 runs 14 residues. J gave up 6 bases and V 7 bases, and 8 bases lay outside the gene matches. In DNA, the CDR3 is TGTGCCAGCAACGCGGGGGGCGCTGGCAATGAGCAGTTCTTC. As protein: CASNAGGAGNEQFF.

This clonotype was counted ten times or more. The J gene is TRBJ2-1, the V gene TRBV7-9; 8 bases match TRBD2. J was trimmed by 4 bases and V by 5 bases; bases with no gene match: 13. The CDR3 is made up of 17 amino acids. Looked up from germline, CDR1 is SEHNR and CDR2 is FQNEAQ (reference sequence). The CDR3 DNA is TGTGCCAGCAGCCTAGGTTTGCGGGAGGTGGGTTACAATGAGCAGTTCTTC. It is translated as CASSLGLREVGYNEQFF.

At least ten counts were recorded for this clonotype. The V and J genes are TRBV12-3 or TRBV12-4 and TRBJ1-6; D remains ambiguous. V gave up 4 bases and J gave up 9 bases, with 10 bases separating them. CDR3 size: 13 residues. CDR3 amino acids: CASSSASRSPLHF. The CDR3, as DNA: TGTGCCAGCAGTTCGGCCTCACGTTCACCCCTCCACTTT.

In its sample, this clonotype was seen many times. The chain combines TRBV7-2 with TRBJ2-7; 8 nucleotides align to TRBD2. CDR1 and CDR2 from the germline V gene are SGHTA and FQGNSA. The CDR3 is 14 amino acids. The V gene end was trimmed by 6 bases and the J gene end by 3 bases; junction bases not matched to a gene: 7. The CDR3 protein is CASSREGGFYEQYF. CDR3 nucleotide sequence: TGTGCCAGCAGTCGGGAGGGAGGGTTCTACGAGCAGTACTTC. The full variable domain, its missing parts supplied by reference TRBV7-2 and TRBJ2-7, is GAGVSQSPSNKVTEKGKDVELRCDPISGHTALYWYRQSLGQGLEFLIYFQGNSAPDKSGLPSDRFSAERTGGSVSTLTIQRTQQEDSAVYLCASSREGGFYEQYFGPGTRLTVT.

This clonotype has ten or more counts. J is TRBJ1-2 and V is TRBV28; no firm D call. Deletions cut 6 bases from V and 4 bases from J, with 18 bases between. Per the germline V gene, CDR1 is MDHEN and CDR2 is SYDVKM. This CDR3 has 15 amino acids. The CDR3 protein is CASSPRGGRGYGYTF. The CDR3 coding sequence is TGTGCCAGCAGCCCCCGGGGAGGGAGAGGCTATGGCTACACCTTC.

This clonotype was recorded at least ten times. The chain links TRBV7-2 to TRBJ2-3; 7 bases map to TRBD1. The CDR3 loop spans 15 amino acids. V dropped 4 bases and J dropped 4; count of bases not matched to a gene: 8. Germline V gene sequence: CDR1 SGHTA, CDR2 FQGNSA. The CDR3 nucleotides are TGTGCCAGCAGCTCCCCGGACAGGAAGGCAGATACGCAGTATTTT. Its protein product is CASSSPDRKADTQYF.

The table lists this clonotype with a few counts. This chain joins TRBV12-3 or TRBV12-4 and TRBJ1-1; D call uncertain. The CDR3 contains 16 residues. V lost 1 base to trimming and J lost 5 bases, with 17 bases between them. CDR3: CASSLGLGDPGTEAFF. In DNA, the CDR3 is TGTGCCAGCAGTTTAGGTTTAGGAGACCCGGGGACTGAAGCTTTCTTT.

This clonotype was detected many times. The chain has TRBV5-1 and TRBJ1-5, with D perhaps TRBD1 (6 bases). From germline, CDR1 is SGHRS and CDR2 YFSETQ. The CDR3 extends over 14 amino acids. V was clipped by 2 bases and J by 9 bases, with 15 bases between them. The CDR3 sequence: CASSFEGGPGPQHF. The CDR3 coding sequence is TGCGCCAGCAGCTTTGAGGGGGGACCGGGGCCCCAGCATTTT. Full variable domain (remainder filled in from reference TRBV5-1 and TRBJ1-5): KAGVTQTPRYLIKTRGQQVTLSCSPISGHRSVSWYQQTPGQGLQFLFEYFSETQRNKGNFPGRFSGRQFSNSRSEMNVSTLELGDSALYLCASSFEGGPGPQHFGDGTRLSIL.

This clonotype was seen many times. This chain uses TRBV15 with TRBJ2-1, with a weak D call TRBD2 (6 bases). Trimming removed 0 bases from V and 8 bases from J, with 14 bases in between. The CDR3 is 15 amino acids. Germline loops: CDR1 LNHNV, CDR2 YYDKDF (reference sequence). Here the CDR3 reads CATSRDPTSGHEQFF. For the CDR3, the DNA is TGTGCCACCAGCAGAGACCCAACGAGCGGGCATGAGCAGTTCTTC. Using reference TRBV15 and TRBJ2-1 for the parts outside the CDR3, the full variable domain is DAMVIQNPRYQVTQFGKPVTLSCSQTLNHNVMYWYQQKSSQAPKLLFHYYDKDFNNEADTPDNFQSRRPNTSFCFLDIRSPGLGDTAMYLCATSRDPTSGHEQFFGPGTRLTVL.

The table lists this clonotype with many counts. The V call is TRBV20-1, the J call TRBJ2-2; the match to TRBD1 covers 8 bases. The CDR3 length is 13 residues. Germline assignment: CDR1 DFQATT and CDR2 SNEGSKA (reference sequence). V lost 2 bases to trimming and J lost 8 bases; unmatched junction nucleotides: 4. The CDR3 DNA reads TGCAGTGCTAGATACAGGGGGACAGGGGAGCTGTTTTTT. The encoded protein is CSARYRGTGELFF.

This clonotype was recorded at least ten times. The J gene is TRBJ1-2, the V gene TRBV20-1; TRBD1 matches 8 bases. V dropped 3 bases and J dropped 3; count of bases not matched to a gene: 6. The CDR3 is 14 amino acids. Germline V lookup: CDR1 DFQATT, CDR2 SNEGSKA (reference sequence). CDR3 sequence: CSASPQGAYYGYTF. CDR3 nucleotides: TGCAGTGCTAGCCCCCAGGGGGCCTACTATGGCTACACCTTC.

This clonotype was seen ten or more times. The gene calls are TRBV5-1 and TRBJ2-5; perhaps TRBD2 as D (6 bases). The CDR3 totals 12 residues. CDR1 is SGHRS, CDR2 YFSETQ, per germline. Trimming removed 0 bases at V and 7 bases at J, with 7 bases between. The CDR3 DNA is TGCGCCAGCAGCTTGGATAGCGGGACCCAGTACTTC. Residues: CASSLDSGTQYF. The variable domain in full, completed from reference TRBV5-1 and TRBJ2-5, reads KAGVTQTPRYLIKTRGQQVTLSCSPISGHRSVSWYQQTPGQGLQFLFEYFSETQRNKGNFPGRFSGRQFSNSRSEMNVSTLELGDSALYLCASSLDSGTQYFGPGTRLLVL.

This clonotype has ten or more counts. The V and J genes are TRBV5-1 and TRBJ1-5; D call uncertain. Between the trimmed V and J ends, which lost 0 bases and 4 bases, there was a span of 11 bases. The CDR3 is made up of 15 amino acids. In germline, CDR1 is SGHRS, CDR2 YFSETQ. In DNA form, the CDR3 reads TGCGCCAGCAGCTTGGAGGGAAGTGGAAATCAGCCCCAGCATTTT. It codes for CASSLEGSGNQPQHF. Drawing the rest from reference TRBV5-1 and TRBJ1-5, the complete variable domain is KAGVTQTPRYLIKTRGQQVTLSCSPISGHRSVSWYQQTPGQGLQFLFEYFSETQRNKGNFPGRFSGRQFSNSRSEMNVSTLELGDSALYLCASSLEGSGNQPQHFGDGTRLSIL.

V and J are TRBV7-3 and TRBJ2-5; no definite D call. This CDR3 is built from 15 residues. Per the germline V gene, CDR1 is SGHTA and CDR2 is FQGTGA. Trimming cost V 2 bases and J 0 bases, with 10 bases left between them. The CDR3 DNA sequence: TGTGCCAGCAGCTTAGGGCAGACGTACCAAGAGACCCAGTACTTC. Its translation: CASSLGQTYQETQYF.

This clonotype was seen repeatedly, ten times or more. V is TRBV5-1 and J is TRBJ2-1; D remains unclear. This CDR3 region has 13 residues. Trimming cost V 4 bases and J 5 bases, with 10 bases left between them. Germline CDR1 reads SGHRS; CDR2 reads YFSETQ. CDR3 region: CASSRESDNEQFF. In DNA, the CDR3 is TGCGCCAGCAGCCGCGAATCCGACAATGAGCAGTTCTTC.

The table lists this clonotype with many counts. V gene TRBV9 combines with J gene TRBJ2-1; D is ambiguous. The germline V gene encodes CDR1 SGDLS and CDR2 YYNGEE. V lost 4 bases to trimming and J lost 0 bases, with 11 bases between them. This CDR3 has 15 residues. The CDR3 spells CASSIGLASYNEQFF. The DNA of the CDR3 is TGTGCCAGCAGCATCGGCCTTGCCTCCTACAATGAGCAGTTCTTC.

This clonotype was observed at least ten times. This chain's CDR3 is CASSLRTHDQPQHF. The CDR3 DNA is TGTGCCAGCAGCTTGAGAACACACGATCAGCCCCAGCATTTT. V gene TRBV7-2 combines with J gene TRBJ1-5; no clear D. This CDR3 comprises 14 residues. Looked up from germline, CDR1 is SGHTA and CDR2 is FQGNSA. The V end was cut by 3 bases, the J end by 5 bases, with 11 bases between.

In this sample, this clonotype turned up many times. V and J are TRBV20-1 and TRBJ2-1, with D unresolved. Germline V lookup: CDR1 DFQATT, CDR2 SNEGSKA (reference sequence). The V and J ends lost 4 bases and 5 bases respectively, with 24 bases between them. The CDR3 is 17 amino acids. In DNA, the CDR3 is TGCAGTGCTATGTCTCTCGCTGGGCTAGTCAACCACAATGAGCAGTTCTTC. Protein: CSAMSLAGLVNHNEQFF.

In this sample, this clonotype turned up many times. V usage is TRBV20-1 and J usage is TRBJ2-1; TRBD2 matches 13 bases. There are 15 residues in the CDR3. The germline V gene encodes CDR1 DFQATT and CDR2 SNEGSKA (reference sequence). Trimming cost V 6 bases and J 4 bases; bases outside gene matches: 6. The CDR3 here is CSARTSGSLYNEQFF. DNA of the CDR3: TGCAGTGCAAGGACTAGCGGGAGCCTATACAATGAGCAGTTCTTC.

This clonotype was seen ten or more times. The chain couples TRBV6-2 or TRBV6-3 to TRBJ2-1; tentatively, D is TRBD1 (6 bases). V was trimmed by 4 bases and J by 8 bases, leaving 15 bases between them. Germline V gene data show CDR1 as MNHEY and CDR2 as SVGEGT. CDR3 length: 14 residues. The CDR3 sequence is CASSLYRVRDEQFF. The CDR3 coding sequence is TGTGCCAGCAGTTTATACAGGGTGAGGGATGAGCAGTTCTTC.

The sample holds many counts of this clonotype. V is TRBV5-1 and J is TRBJ1-2; D may be TRBD1 (6 bases). This CDR3 has 15 residues. Trimming took off 2 bases at V and 3 bases at J, with 14 bases between the two ends. Germline V lookup: CDR1 SGHRS, CDR2 YFSETQ. The CDR3 nucleotides are TGCGCCAGCAGCTTCTCCAGGGGATTGGACTATGGCTACACCTTC. Protein sequence: CASSFSRGLDYGYTF. The full variable domain, rest sourced from reference TRBV5-1 and TRBJ1-2, is KAGVTQTPRYLIKTRGQQVTLSCSPISGHRSVSWYQQTPGQGLQFLFEYFSETQRNKGNFPGRFSGRQFSNSRSEMNVSTLELGDSALYLCASSFSRGLDYGYTFGSGTRLTVV.

This clonotype was detected many times. The rearrangement links TRBV7-2 to TRBJ2-7, with TRBD2 matching over 8 bases. CDR1 and CDR2 (germline): SGHTA, FQGNSA. This CDR3 has 16 amino acids. The trim removed 5 bases at V and 2 bases at J, leaving 11 bases unmatched. The DNA of the CDR3 is TGTGCCAGCAGCCCCTCGGTAGCGGGACCCACCTACGAGCAGTACTTC. Amino acid sequence: CASSPSVAGPTYEQYF.

This clonotype was counted ten times or more. The gene calls are TRBV6-5 and TRBJ2-5; D is possibly TRBD1 or TRBD2 (5 bases each). Germline lookup yields CDR1 MNHEY and CDR2 SVGAGI. V shed 0 bases and J shed 6 bases, with 8 bases lying between them. The CDR3 extends over 13 amino acids. The CDR3 nucleotides are TGTGCCAGCAGTTACTCGCAGGGACAGACCCAGTACTTC. Residues: CASSYSQGQTQYF.

This clonotype has ten or more counts. The CDR3 nucleotides are TGCGCCAGCAGCCACCTCAGGGGTACTGAAGCTTTCTTT. Encoded protein: CASSHLRGTEAFF. The chain employs TRBV4-3 and TRBJ1-1; D is perhaps TRBD1 (6 bases). This CDR3 spans 13 amino acids. Germline V gene lookup returns CDR1 LGHNA and CDR2 YSLEER. V shed 3 bases and J shed 5 bases, with 10 bases lying between them.

This clonotype was counted many times. This chain's CDR3 is CASSPHGLAGGIYNEQFF. The CDR3 nucleotides are TGCGCCAGCAGCCCGCACGGACTAGCGGGGGGAATATACAATGAGCAGTTCTTC. V gene TRBV5-1 combines with J gene TRBJ2-1; TRBD2 matches 14 bases. Germline CDR1 reads SGHRS; CDR2 reads YFSETQ. V gave up 4 bases and J gave up 4 bases; unmatched junction bases: 10. The CDR3 sequence is 18 residues long.

In its sample, this clonotype was seen many times. The V gene is TRBV5-1, the J gene TRBJ1-4; D is uncertain. The CDR3 covers 14 residues. Germline values: CDR1 SGHRS, CDR2 YFSETQ. V was shortened by 3 bases and J by 0 bases, with 6 bases between the two germline ends. CDR3 residues: CASSSLSTNEKLFF. In DNA form, the CDR3 reads TGCGCCAGCAGCTCTCTCTCAACTAATGAAAAACTGTTTTTT.

This clonotype was seen ten or more times. The chain is built from TRBV3-1 and TRBJ2-7, with a tentative D call TRBD2 (6 bases). V dropped 2 bases and J dropped 5 bases, with 13 bases sitting between them. The CDR3 has 14 residues. Germline loops: CDR1 LGHDT, CDR2 YNNKEL (reference sequence). The CDR3 loop reads CASSQTGGAHEQYF. For the CDR3, the DNA is TGTGCCAGCAGCCAAACCGGAGGGGCGCACGAGCAGTACTTC.

This clonotype was recorded at least ten times. J is TRBJ1-1 and V is TRBV7-2; no definite D call. Per the germline V gene, CDR1 is SGHTA and CDR2 is FQGNSA. Trimming cost V 4 bases and J 8 bases, with 11 bases left between them. The CDR3 contains 12 residues. The CDR3 coding sequence is TGTGCCAGCAGCTCAAGACGGACCGAAGCTTTCTTT. It encodes CASSSRRTEAFF.

This clonotype occurred many times. The chain is built from TRBV12-3 or TRBV12-4 and TRBJ2-1; D may correspond to TRBD1 or TRBD2 (5 bases each). This CDR3 spans 14 amino acids. The V and J ends lost 1 base and 10 bases respectively, with 14 bases between them. The CDR3 is CASSLGSGSMEQFF. Written as DNA, the CDR3 is TGTGCCAGCAGTTTAGGTTCAGGGAGTATGGAGCAGTTCTTC.

Comment on this clonotype: A much larger clone lies a single base off, so this may be a read error. The V gene is TRBV12-3 or TRBV12-4, the J gene TRBJ1-5, with no clear D. V lost 8 bases and J 7 bases, leaving 18 bases between the germline ends. The CDR3 covers 14 residues. CDR3 region: CASGLGPRIQPQHF. The CDR3, as DNA: TGTGCCAGCGGTCTCGGACCGAGAATACAGCCCCAGCATTTT.